This T cell receptor beta chain appears in the sequencing data of a study of T-cell reconstitution after alpha-beta-depleted transplantation in children. General study findings and limits: Some patients showed high day-60 TCRbeta diversity, which derived from surviving recipient T cells and thymic progenitors. One year after transplant, T-cell counts and diversity came mostly from newly produced T cells.

Only a few counts were recorded for this clonotype. The antigen remains undetermined. The CDR3 has 16 residues. Per the germline V gene, CDR1 is SEHNR and CDR2 is FQNEAQ (reference sequence). With V trimmed by 6 bases and J by 3 bases, 7 bases remained unmatched. Unique molecular identifiers were incorporated into the prepared TCRbeta library. Using its own MiXCR run on the PCR reads, TCRdb lists one record per CDR3 protein. Among roughly 490,000 distinct CDR3 sequences listed, 11% were seen once. This TCR was sampled from a female patient aged 2-15 years who had a stem cell transplant for aplastic anemia, so the T cells may come from the graft donor. The chain employs TRBV7-9 and TRBJ2-1; TRBD2 aligns across 11 bases. Sequences were derived from PBMCs, mostly from graft donor cells, sampled 180 days after TCRalphabeta/CD19-depleted stem cell transplant. The chain's CDR3 is CASRQLAGVLYNEQFF. CDR3 nucleotides: TGTGCCAGCAGACAACTAGCGGGAGTCCTCTACAATGAGCAGTTCTTC.